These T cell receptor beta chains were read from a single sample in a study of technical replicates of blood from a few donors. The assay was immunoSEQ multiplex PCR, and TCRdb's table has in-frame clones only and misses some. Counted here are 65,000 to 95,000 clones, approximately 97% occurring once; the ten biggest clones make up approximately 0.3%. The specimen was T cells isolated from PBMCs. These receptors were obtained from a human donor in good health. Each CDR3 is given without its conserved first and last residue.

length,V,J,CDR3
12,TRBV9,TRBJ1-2,ASSAGQGEDGYT
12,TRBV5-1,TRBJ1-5,ASSLQGNGQPQH
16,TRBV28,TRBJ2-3,ASSTPFSTGGDTDTQY
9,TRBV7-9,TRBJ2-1,ASSFGRPQF
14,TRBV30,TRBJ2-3,AWRKWAADPQDTQY
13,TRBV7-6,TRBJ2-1,ASSRPTSGYNEQF
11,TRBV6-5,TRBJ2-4,ATTPLAKNIQY
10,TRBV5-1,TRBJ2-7,ASGTSGYEQY
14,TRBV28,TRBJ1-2,ASSPSIIRGRNGYT
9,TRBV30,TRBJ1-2,AWSVGVGYT
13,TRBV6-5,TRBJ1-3,ASTRGSLWEGTIY
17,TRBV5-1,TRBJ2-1,ASSWPGLAQKSSYNEQF